This T cell receptor (beta chain) was sequenced for a study of blood T cell repertoires in COVID-19. Study summary: The United States, Italy and Spain were the sources of the acute and convalescent COVID-19 samples. The cDNA or gDNA used as material had been derived from T cells, B-cell-depleted T cells, or PBMCs.

Per the study methods: Scientists estimated how many nucleated cells there were by amplifying reference gene primers. Using immunoSEQ multiplex PCR, the repertoire was profiled, and TCRdb retains in-frame clones only, with some absent. V and J calls and clone size come straight from that table; D and trimming were deduced from the DNA. This sample yields over 150,000 clones, of which about 83% are seen a single time; roughly 2% belongs to the top ten. The V end was cut by 0 bases, the J end by 9 bases, with 12 bases between. This CDR3 contains 14 residues. Germline loops: CDR1 LGHDT, CDR2 YNNKEL (reference sequence).

The clonotype originates from a woman older than 75 with acute or convalescent COVID-19. The rearrangement joins TRBV3-1 (or the pseudogene TRBV3-2) to TRBJ2-1; D is uncertain. Specimen: peripheral blood. CDR3 sequence (DNA): TGTGCCAGCAGCCAAGATAGGTCCGGCGGTGAGCAGTTCTTC. As protein: CASSQDRSGGEQFF.